This T cell receptor beta chain is drawn from a study of T cell responses to AZD1222 COVID-19 vaccine. Study-level results: Females outnumbered males among donors, who were mostly white British; clonal diversity was possibly underestimated. None of the repertoires were sampled until the peak T cell response had passed.

Notes on this clone: What it binds is not known.

TCRdb keeps only in-frame clones here, not all; method: immunoSEQ multiplex PCR. The sample shows 150,000 to 200,000 clones, less than 95% of them seen only once. The sequencing used peripheral blood, collected on day 0 of AZD1222 vaccination. This TCR came from an adult in good health.

CDR3 nucleotide sequence: TGTGCCAGCTCACCACTGGGATCCCAGAATTCACCCCTCCACTTT. Protein sequence: CASSPLGSQNSPLHF. The chain has TRBV18 and TRBJ1-6; D is ambiguous. Between the trimmed V and J ends, which lost 1 base and 7 bases, there was a span of 11 bases. CDR3 size: 15 residues. CDR1 is KGHSH and CDR2 is LQKENI in the germline V gene.